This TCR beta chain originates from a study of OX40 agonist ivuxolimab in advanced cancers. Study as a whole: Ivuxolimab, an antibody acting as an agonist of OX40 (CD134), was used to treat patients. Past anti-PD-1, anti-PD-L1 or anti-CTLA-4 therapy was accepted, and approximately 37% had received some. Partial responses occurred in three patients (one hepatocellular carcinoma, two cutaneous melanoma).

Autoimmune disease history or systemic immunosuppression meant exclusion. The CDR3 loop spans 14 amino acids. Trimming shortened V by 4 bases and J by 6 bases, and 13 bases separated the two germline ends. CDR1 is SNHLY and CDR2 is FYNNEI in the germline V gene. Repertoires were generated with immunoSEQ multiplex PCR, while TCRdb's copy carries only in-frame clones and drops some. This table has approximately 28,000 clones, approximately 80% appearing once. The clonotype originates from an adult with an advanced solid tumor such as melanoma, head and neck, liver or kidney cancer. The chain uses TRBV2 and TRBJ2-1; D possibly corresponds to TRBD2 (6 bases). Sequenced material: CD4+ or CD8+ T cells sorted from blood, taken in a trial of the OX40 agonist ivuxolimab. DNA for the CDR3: TGTGCCAGCAGTGTCCCGGGGGTTACCAATGAGCAGTTCTTC. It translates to CASSVPGVTNEQFF.